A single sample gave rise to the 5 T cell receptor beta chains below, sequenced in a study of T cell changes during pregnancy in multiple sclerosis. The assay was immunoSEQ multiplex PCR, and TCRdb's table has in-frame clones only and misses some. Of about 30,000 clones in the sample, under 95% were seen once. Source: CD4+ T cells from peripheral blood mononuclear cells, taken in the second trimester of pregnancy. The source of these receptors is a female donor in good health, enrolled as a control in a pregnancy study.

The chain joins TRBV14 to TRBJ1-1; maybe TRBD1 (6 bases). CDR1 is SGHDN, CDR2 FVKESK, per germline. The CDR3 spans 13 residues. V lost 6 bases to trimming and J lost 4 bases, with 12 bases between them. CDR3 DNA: TGTGCCAGCAGGTTGGACAGTGGCACTGAAGCTTTCTTT. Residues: CASRLDSGTEAFF.

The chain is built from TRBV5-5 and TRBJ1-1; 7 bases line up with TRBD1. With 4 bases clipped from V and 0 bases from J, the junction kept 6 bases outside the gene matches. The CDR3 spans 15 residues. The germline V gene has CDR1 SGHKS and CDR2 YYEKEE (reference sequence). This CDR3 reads CASSRTGQLNTEAFF. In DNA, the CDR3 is TGTGCCAGCAGCCGGACGGGACAGTTGAACACTGAAGCTTTCTTT.

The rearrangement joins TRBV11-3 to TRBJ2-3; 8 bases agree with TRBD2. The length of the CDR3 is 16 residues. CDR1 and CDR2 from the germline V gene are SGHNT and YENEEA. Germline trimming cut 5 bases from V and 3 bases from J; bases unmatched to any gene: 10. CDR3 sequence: CASSPVGGGLTDTQYF. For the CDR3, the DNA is TGTGCCAGCAGCCCTGTTGGCGGGGGGCTTACAGATACGCAGTATTTT.

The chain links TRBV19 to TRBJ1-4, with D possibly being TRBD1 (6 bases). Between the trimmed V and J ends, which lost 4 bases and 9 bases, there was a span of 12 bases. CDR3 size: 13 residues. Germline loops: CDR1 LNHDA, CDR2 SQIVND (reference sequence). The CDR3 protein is CASSKGEAKKLFF. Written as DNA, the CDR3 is TGTGCCAGTAGTAAGGGGGAAGCGAAAAAACTGTTTTTT.

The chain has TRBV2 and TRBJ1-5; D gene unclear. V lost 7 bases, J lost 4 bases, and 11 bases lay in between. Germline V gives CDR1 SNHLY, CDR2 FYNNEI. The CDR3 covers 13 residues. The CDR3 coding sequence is TGTGCCAGCAAGAGGGCGGCGAATCAGCCCCAGCATTTT. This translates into CASKRAANQPQHF.